This T cell receptor (beta chain) was recovered during a study of shared clonotypes between healthy human individuals. The CDR3 totals 12 residues. Germline CDR1 reads MNHEY; CDR2 reads SMNVEV (reference sequence). The germline V and J ends were trimmed by 4 bases and 4 bases, with 8 bases remaining between them. Assay used: immunoSEQ multiplex PCR; TCRdb lists only in-frame clones, some missing. The repertoire has 550,000 to 800,000 clones, about nine tenths of them found once; the top ten carry 34%. The sample taken for sequencing was memory CD8+ T cells from PBMCs. Sample subset: CD45RO+ cells pooled with CCR7-negative TemRA cells. The chain joins TRBV27 to TRBJ2-7; D gene ambiguous. This TCR was sampled from a man younger than 35 in good health. Some clones in this sample may be carry-over from other donors' samples. The CDR3 sequence is CASSSHLYEQYF. CDR3 nucleotides: TGTGCCAGCAGTTCCCACCTTTACGAGCAGTACTTC.